One and the same sample provided the 12 T cell receptor beta chains below, sequenced in a study of cytomegalovirus exposure and HLA in healthy donors. Using immunoSEQ multiplex PCR, the repertoire was profiled, and TCRdb retains in-frame clones only, with some absent. The repertoire has some 90,000 clones, around 96% of them found once; the top ten carry roughly 0.78%. Sequencing was performed on PBMCs. Source of these receptors: a man between 18 and 35 years old in good health and CMV-seronegative.

In its sample, this clone was seen once. V and J are TRBV19 and TRBJ2-1; TRBD1 might be the D (5 bases). Germline V gives CDR1 LNHDA, CDR2 SQIVND (reference sequence). This CDR3 region has 15 residues. The V and J ends lost 7 bases and 3 bases respectively, with 16 bases between them. DNA of the CDR3: TGTGCCAGTACCCGGACACAGAATCACTACAATGAGCAGTTCTTC. This gives the protein CASTRTQNHYNEQFF.

Comment on this clone: Other DNA sequences of this sample code for an identical CDR3. The gene calls are TRBV18 and TRBJ1-2, with 11 bases aligning to TRBD1. This CDR3 has 13 residues. The V gene end was trimmed by 3 bases and the J gene end by 7 bases; junction bases not matched to a gene: 1. The V gene's germline CDR1 is KGHSH and CDR2 LQKENI. The CDR3 nucleotides are TGTGCCAGCTCACCGGGACAGGGGGTTGGCTACACCTTC. It specifies CASSPGQGVGYTF. Complete variable domain (other parts from reference TRBV18 and TRBJ1-2): NAGVMQNPRHLVRRRGQEARLRCSPMKGHSHVYWYRQLPEEGLKFMVYLQKENIIDESGMPKERFSAEFPKEGPSILRIQQVVRGDSAAYFCASSPGQGVGYTFGSGTRLTVV.

The gene calls are TRBV6-6 and TRBJ1-1; 9 bases are a match to TRBD1. This CDR3 has 15 residues. With V trimmed by 0 bases and J by 4 bases, 3 bases remained unmatched. CDR1 is MNHNY and CDR2 is SVGAGI in the germline V gene (reference sequence). The CDR3 protein is CASSYSPTGGTEAFF. The CDR3 DNA follows: TGTGCCAGCAGTTACTCTCCGACAGGGGGCACTGAAGCTTTCTTT.

The rearrangement uses TRBV4-3 and TRBJ2-3; no definite D call. Trimming left V 0 bases short and J 4 bases short, with 11 bases between. Per germline, CDR1 LGHNA and CDR2 YSLEER. The CDR3 totals 15 residues. The chain's CDR3 is CASSQDLPPADTQYF. The CDR3 nucleotides are TGCGCCAGCAGCCAAGATCTCCCCCCCGCAGATACGCAGTATTTT.

This chain uses TRBV30 with TRBJ2-7; 7 bases are shared with TRBD1. The CDR3 contains 14 residues. Per germline, CDR1 GTSNPN and CDR2 SVGIG (reference sequence). V lost 0 bases, J lost 5 bases, and 7 bases stayed unmatched. The CDR3 region has the DNA TGTGCCTGGAGTGTACAGGGGTTGATCGACGAGCAGTACTTC. Amino acid sequence: CAWSVQGLIDEQYF. The full variable domain, completed using reference TRBV30 and TRBJ2-7, is SQTIHQWPATLVQPVGSPLSLECTVEGTSNPNLYWYRQAAGRGLQLLFYSVGIGQISSEVPQNLSASRPQDRQFILSSKKLLLSDSGFYLCAWSVQGLIDEQYFGPGTRLTVT.

The V gene is TRBV5-4, the J gene TRBJ1-1; D perhaps matches TRBD1 (6 bases). This CDR3 has 13 residues. The V end was cut by 4 bases, the J end by 3 bases, with 10 bases between. Germline CDR1 reads SGHNT; CDR2 reads YYREEE (reference sequence). The CDR3 sequence is CASSPGQHTEAFF. CDR3 in DNA: TGTGCCAGCAGCCCAGGACAGCACACTGAAGCTTTCTTT.

The J gene is TRBJ1-2, the V gene TRBV28; 10 bases are a match to TRBD1. In germline, CDR1 is MDHEN, CDR2 SYDVKM. V gave up 3 bases and J gave up 4 bases; unmatched junction bases: 11. The length of the CDR3 is 17 residues. The CDR3 DNA sequence: TGTGCCAGCAGTTTGTCGACCGGGACAGGGGTTTTCTATGGCTACACCTTC. It translates to CASSLSTGTGVFYGYTF.

The chain couples TRBV5-6 to TRBJ1-4, with D possibly matching TRBD1 (6 bases). The CDR3 is 16 amino acids. The V end was cut by 2 bases, the J end by 5 bases, with 16 bases between. CDR1 is SGHDT, CDR2 YYEEEE, per germline. CDR3 sequence (DNA): TGTGCCAGCAGCTTCTTGGGGAGGGGGGGCAATGAAAAACTGTTTTTT. It is translated as CASSFLGRGGNEKLFF.

This clone occurred once. This chain links TRBV27 with TRBJ2-1; 7 positions match TRBD1. The germline V gene has CDR1 MNHEY and CDR2 SMNVEV (reference sequence). The CDR3 covers 14 residues. Losses at the gene ends were 5 bases for V and 4 bases for J; bases not matched to a gene: 5. CDR3 sequence (DNA): TGTGCCAGCAGTCCCGGGACAGCTTACAATGAGCAGTTCTTC. It is translated as CASSPGTAYNEQFF.

The rearrangement links TRBV7-9 to TRBJ1-2; no reliable D call. V lost 5 bases and J lost 8, with 12 bases in between. Germline CDR1 SEHNR, CDR2 FQNEAQ (reference sequence). CDR3 length: 12 residues. The chain's CDR3 is CASSAQEEGYTF. Written as DNA, the CDR3 is TGTGCCAGCAGCGCGCAGGAAGAGGGCTACACCTTC.

V gene TRBV7-9 combines with J gene TRBJ2-7; unclear D gene. Germline assignment: CDR1 SEHNR and CDR2 FQNEAQ (reference sequence). There are 13 residues in the CDR3. Between the trimmed V and J ends, which lost 3 bases and 2 bases, there was a span of 8 bases. In DNA form, the CDR3 reads TGTGCCAGCAGCTTTGGGCAGGCCTACGAGCAGTACGTC. Translation gives CASSFGQAYEQYV.

The chain combines TRBV7-9 with TRBJ2-1; TRBD2 agrees at 14 bases. This CDR3 has 15 residues. With 3 bases clipped from V and 8 bases from J, the junction kept 3 bases outside the gene matches. Germline CDR1 and CDR2: SEHNR and FQNEAQ (reference sequence). The CDR3 loop reads CASSLGLAGVYEQFF. CDR3 nucleotides: TGTGCCAGCAGCTTGGGACTAGCGGGAGTTTATGAGCAGTTCTTC.